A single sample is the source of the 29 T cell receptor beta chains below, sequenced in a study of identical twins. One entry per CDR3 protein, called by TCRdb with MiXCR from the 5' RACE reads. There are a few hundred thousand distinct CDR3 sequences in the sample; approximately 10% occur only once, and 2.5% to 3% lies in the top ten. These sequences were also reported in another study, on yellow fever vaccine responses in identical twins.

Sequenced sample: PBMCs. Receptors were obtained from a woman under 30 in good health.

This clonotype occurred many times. The CDR3 loop reads CASSFQGGLGTDTQYF. The CDR3 coding sequence is TGTGCCAGCAGCTTTCAGGGAGGCTTAGGCACAGATACGCAGTATTTT. The chain recombines TRBV7-9 with TRBJ2-3; tentative D call: TRBD2 (6 bases). V dropped 3 bases and J dropped 1 base, with 14 bases sitting between them. The germline V gene has CDR1 SEHNR and CDR2 FQNEAQ (reference sequence). The CDR3 covers 16 residues.

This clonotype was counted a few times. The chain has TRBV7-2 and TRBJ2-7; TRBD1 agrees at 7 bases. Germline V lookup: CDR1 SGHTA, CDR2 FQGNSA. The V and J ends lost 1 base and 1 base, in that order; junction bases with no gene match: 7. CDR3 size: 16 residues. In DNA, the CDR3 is TGTGCCAGCAGCTTAGAAGGCAGGGGGTCGTCCTACGAGCAGTACTTC. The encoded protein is CASSLEGRGSSYEQYF. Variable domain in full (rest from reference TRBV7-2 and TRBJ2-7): GAGVSQSPSNKVTEKGKDVELRCDPISGHTALYWYRQSLGQGLEFLIYFQGNSAPDKSGLPSDRFSAERTGGSVSTLTIQRTQQEDSAVYLCASSLEGRGSSYEQYFGPGTRLTVT.

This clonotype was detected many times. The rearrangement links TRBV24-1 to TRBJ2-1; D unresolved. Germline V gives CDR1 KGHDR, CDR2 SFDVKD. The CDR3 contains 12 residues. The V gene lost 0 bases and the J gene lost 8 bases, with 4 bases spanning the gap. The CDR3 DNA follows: TGTGCCACCAGTGATTTGCCCTATGAGCAGTTCTTC. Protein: CATSDLPYEQFF.

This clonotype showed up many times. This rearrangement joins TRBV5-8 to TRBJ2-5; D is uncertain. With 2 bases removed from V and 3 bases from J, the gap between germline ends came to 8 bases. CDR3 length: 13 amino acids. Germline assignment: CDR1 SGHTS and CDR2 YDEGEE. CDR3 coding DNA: TGTGCCAGCAGCTTCGGGCTCAAAGAGACCCAGTACTTC. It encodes CASSFGLKETQYF.

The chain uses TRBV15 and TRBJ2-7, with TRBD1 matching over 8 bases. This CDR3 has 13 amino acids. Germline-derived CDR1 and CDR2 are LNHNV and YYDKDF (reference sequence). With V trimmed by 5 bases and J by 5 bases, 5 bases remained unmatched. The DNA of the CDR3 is TGTGCCACCAGCCAGGACAGGGCTGACGAGCAGTACTTC. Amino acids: CATSQDRADEQYF.

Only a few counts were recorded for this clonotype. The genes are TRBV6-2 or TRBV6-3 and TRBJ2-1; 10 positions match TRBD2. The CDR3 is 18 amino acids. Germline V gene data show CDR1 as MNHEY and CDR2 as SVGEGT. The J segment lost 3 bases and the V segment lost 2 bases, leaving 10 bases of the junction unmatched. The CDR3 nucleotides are TGTGCCAGCAGTTACCTAATCGGGGGACTAGCGAGCTACAATGAGCAGTTCTTC. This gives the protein CASSYLIGGLASYNEQFF.

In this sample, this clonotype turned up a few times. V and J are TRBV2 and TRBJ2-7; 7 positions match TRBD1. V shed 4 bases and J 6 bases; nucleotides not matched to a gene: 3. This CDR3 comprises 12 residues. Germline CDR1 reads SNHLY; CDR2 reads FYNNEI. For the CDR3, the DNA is TGTGCCAGCAGTGGGGGGACAGTCGAGCAGTACTTC. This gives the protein CASSGGTVEQYF.

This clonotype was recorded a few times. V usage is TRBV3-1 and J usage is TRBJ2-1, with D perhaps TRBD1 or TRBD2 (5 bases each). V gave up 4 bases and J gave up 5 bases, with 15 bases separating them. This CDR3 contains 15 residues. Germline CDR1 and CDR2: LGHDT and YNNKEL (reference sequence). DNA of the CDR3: TGTGCCAGCAGCCCCCGGGACCGCGCACACAATGAGCAGTTCTTC. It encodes CASSPRDRAHNEQFF.

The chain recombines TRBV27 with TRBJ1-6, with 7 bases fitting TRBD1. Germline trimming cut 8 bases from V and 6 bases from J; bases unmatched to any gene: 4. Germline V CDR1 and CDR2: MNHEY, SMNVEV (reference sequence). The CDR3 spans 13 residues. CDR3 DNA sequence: TGTGCCAGCCACAGGGGATCTAATTCACCCCTCCACTTT. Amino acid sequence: CASHRGSNSPLHF.

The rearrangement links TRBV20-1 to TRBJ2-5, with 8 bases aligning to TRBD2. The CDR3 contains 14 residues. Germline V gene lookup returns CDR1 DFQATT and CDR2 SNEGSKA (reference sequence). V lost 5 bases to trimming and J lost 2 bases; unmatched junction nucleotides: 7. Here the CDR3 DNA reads TGCAGTGCTCGCAGGACTAGCCGTCAAGAGACCCAGTACTTC. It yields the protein CSARRTSRQETQYF.

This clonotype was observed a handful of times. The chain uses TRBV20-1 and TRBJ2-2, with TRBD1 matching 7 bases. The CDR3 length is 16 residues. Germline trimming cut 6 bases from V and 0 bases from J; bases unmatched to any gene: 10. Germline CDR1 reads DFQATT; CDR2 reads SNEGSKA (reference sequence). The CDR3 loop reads CSAPTSRGTNTGELFF. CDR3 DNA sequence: TGCAGTGCCCCAACCTCCAGGGGGACGAACACCGGGGAGCTGTTTTTT.

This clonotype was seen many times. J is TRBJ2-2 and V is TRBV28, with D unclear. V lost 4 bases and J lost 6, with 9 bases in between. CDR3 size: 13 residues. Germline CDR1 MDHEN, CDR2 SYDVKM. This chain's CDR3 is CASSSGPPGELFF. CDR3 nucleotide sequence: TGTGCCAGCAGTTCAGGTCCTCCCGGGGAGCTGTTTTTT.

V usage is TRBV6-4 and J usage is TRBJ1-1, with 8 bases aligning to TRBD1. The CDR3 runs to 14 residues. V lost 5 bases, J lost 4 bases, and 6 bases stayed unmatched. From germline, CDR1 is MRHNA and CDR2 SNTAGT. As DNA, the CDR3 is TGTGCCAGCAGTCAAGAGACAGGGGTCACTGAAGCTTTCTTT. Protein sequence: CASSQETGVTEAFF.

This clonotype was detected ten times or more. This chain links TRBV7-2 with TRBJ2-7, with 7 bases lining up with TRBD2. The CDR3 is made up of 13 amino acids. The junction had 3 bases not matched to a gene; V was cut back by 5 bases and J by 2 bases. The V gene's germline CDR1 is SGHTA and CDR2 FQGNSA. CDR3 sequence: CASSGTMTYEQYF. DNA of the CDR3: TGTGCCAGCAGCGGGACTATGACCTACGAGCAGTACTTC.

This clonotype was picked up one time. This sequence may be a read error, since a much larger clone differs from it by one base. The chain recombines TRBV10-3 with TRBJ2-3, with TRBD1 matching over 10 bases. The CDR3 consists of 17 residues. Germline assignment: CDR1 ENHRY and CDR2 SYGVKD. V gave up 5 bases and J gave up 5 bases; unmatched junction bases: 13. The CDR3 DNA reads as TGTGCCATCAGTTTTACCCTCCGACAGGGGGCAAAAGATACGCAGTATTTT. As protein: CAISFTLRQGAKDTQYF.

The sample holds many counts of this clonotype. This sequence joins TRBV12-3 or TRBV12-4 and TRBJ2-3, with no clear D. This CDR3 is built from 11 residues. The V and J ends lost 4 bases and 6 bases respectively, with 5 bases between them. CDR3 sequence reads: CASSSLDTQYF. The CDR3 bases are TGTGCCAGCAGTTCATTGGATACGCAGTATTTT.

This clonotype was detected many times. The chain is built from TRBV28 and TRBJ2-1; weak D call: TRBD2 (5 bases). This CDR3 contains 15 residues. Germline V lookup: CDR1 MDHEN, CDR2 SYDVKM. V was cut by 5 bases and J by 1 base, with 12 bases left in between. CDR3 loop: CASSPAPGSYNEQFF. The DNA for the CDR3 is TGTGCCAGCAGTCCGGCCCCGGGGTCCTACAATGAGCAGTTCTTC.

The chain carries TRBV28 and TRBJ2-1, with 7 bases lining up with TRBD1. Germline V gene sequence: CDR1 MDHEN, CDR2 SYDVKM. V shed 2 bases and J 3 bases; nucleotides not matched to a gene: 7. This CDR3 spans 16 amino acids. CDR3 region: CASSLRAGGYYNEQFF. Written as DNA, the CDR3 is TGTGCCAGCAGTTTAAGGGCAGGGGGATACTACAATGAGCAGTTCTTC.

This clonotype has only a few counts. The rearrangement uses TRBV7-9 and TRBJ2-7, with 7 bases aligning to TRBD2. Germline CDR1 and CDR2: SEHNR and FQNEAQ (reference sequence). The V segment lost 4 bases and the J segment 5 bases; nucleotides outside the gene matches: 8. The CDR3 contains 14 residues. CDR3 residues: CASSSGTTLHEQYF. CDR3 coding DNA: TGTGCCAGCAGCTCCGGGACTACCCTTCACGAGCAGTACTTC. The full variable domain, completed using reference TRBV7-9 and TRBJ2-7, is DTGVSQNPRHKITKRGQNVTFRCDPISEHNRLYWYRQTLGQGPEFLTYFQNEAQLEKSRLLSDRFSAERPKGSFSTLEIQRTEQGDSAMYLCASSSGTTLHEQYFGPGTRLTVT.

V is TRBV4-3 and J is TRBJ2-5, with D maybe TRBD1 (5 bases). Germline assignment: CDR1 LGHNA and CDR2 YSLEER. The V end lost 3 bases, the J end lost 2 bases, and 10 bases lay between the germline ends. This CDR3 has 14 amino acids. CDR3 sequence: CASSHGTGQETQYF. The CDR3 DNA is TGCGCCAGCAGCCACGGAACAGGACAAGAGACCCAGTACTTC.

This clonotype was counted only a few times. The CDR3 region is CASRGAGGDTQYF. The CDR3, as DNA: TGTGCCAGCCGGGGGGCAGGGGGAGATACGCAGTATTTT. This rearrangement joins TRBV7-6 to TRBJ2-3, with D perhaps TRBD1 or TRBD2 (7 bases each). Germline V lookup: CDR1 SGHVS, CDR2 FNYEAQ. Trimming removed 8 bases at V and 5 bases at J, with 14 bases between. The CDR3 sequence is 13 residues long. The full variable domain, rest sourced from reference TRBV7-6 and TRBJ2-3, is GAGVSQSPRYKVTKRGQDVALRCDPISGHVSLYWYRQALGQGPEFLTYFNYEAQQDKSGLPNDRFSAERPEGSISTLTIQRTEQRDSAMYRCASRGAGGDTQYFGPGTRLTVL.

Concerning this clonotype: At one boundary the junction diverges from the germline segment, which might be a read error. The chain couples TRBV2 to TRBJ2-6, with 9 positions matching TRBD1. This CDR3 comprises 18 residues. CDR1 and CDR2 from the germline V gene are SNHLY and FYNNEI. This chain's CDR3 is CASREGTGIPSGANVLTF. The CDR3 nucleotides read TGTGCCAGCAGGGAAGGGACAGGGATCCCCTCTGGGGCCAACGTCCTGACTTTC.

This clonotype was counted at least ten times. CDR3 in DNA: TGCAGTGGGCCCGGGGGGGAGCGCACAGATACGCAGTATTTT. Residues: CSGPGGERTDTQYF. V usage is TRBV20-1 and J usage is TRBJ2-3; TRBD2 matches at 8 bases. The CDR3 is 14 residues long. With V trimmed by 7 bases and J by 1 base, 7 bases remained unmatched. In germline, CDR1 is DFQATT, CDR2 SNEGSKA (reference sequence).

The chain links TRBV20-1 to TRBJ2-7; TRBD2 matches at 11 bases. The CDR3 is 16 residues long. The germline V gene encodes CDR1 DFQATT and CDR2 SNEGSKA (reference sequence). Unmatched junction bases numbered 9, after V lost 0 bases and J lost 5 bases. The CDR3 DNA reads TGCAGTGCTAGAGACATTTTAGCGGGAGGGTACGACGAGCAGTACTTC. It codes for CSARDILAGGYDEQYF.

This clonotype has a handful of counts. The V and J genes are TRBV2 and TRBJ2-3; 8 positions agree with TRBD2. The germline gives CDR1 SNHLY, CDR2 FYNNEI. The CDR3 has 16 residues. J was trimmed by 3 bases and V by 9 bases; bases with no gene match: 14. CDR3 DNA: TGTGCCAGTAACGCCCCGATTAGCGGGATGACAGATACGCAGTATTTT. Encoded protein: CASNAPISGMTDTQYF.

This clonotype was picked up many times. The CDR3 DNA sequence: TGCAGCGATAGGTCGGGACTAGCGGCCTACAATGAGCAGTTCTTC. It codes for CSDRSGLAAYNEQFF. The chain employs TRBV29-1 and TRBJ2-1, with 11 bases lining up with TRBD2. The CDR3 totals 15 residues. Germline V CDR1 and CDR2: SQVTM, ANQGSEA. The trim removed 7 bases at V and 2 bases at J, leaving 7 bases unmatched.

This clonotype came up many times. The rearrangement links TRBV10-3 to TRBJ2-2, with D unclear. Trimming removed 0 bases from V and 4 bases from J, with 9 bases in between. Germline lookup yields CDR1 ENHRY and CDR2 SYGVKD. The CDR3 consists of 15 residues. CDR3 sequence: CAISESRRATGELFF. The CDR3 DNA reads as TGTGCCATCAGTGAGTCGAGAAGAGCCACCGGGGAGCTGTTTTTT.

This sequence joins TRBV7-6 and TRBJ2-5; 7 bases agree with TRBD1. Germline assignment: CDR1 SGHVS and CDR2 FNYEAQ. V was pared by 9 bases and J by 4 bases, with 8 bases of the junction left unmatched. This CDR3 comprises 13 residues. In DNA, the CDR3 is TGTGCCAGTAGGCCGGCAGGGGGAGAGACCCAGTACTTC. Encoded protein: CASRPAGGETQYF.

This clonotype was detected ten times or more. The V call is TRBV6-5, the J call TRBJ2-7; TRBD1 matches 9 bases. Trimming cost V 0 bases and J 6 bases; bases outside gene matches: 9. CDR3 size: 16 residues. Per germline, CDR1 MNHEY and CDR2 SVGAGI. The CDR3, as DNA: TGTGCCAGCAGTTACTCCTCTTCGAACAGGGGGCGCGAGCAGTACTTC. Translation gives CASSYSSSNRGREQYF.